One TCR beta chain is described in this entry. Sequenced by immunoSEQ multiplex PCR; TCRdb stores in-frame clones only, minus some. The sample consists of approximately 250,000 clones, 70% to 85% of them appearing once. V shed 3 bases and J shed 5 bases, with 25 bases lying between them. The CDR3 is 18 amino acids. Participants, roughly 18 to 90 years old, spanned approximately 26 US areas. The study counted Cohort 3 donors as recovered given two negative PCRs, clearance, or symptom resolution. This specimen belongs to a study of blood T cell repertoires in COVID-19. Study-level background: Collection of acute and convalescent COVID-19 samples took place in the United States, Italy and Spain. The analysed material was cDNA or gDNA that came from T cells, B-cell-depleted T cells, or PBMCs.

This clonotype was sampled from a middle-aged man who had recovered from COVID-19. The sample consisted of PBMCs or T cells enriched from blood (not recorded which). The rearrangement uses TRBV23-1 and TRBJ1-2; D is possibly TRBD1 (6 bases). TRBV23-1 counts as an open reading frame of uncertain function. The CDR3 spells CASSQGFRGSRSPYGYTF. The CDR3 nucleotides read TGCGCCAGCAGTCAGGGTTTCAGGGGATCTAGGTCCCCGTATGGCTACACCTTC.